At least ten counts were recorded for the clone carrying this T cell receptor (beta chain). Arm-PCR with iRepertoire HTBI primers amplified the CDR3 regions for these TCR beta libraries. TCRdb used MiXCR to reprocess the multiplex PCR reads, holding one entry per CDR3 protein. The data show under 800,000 distinct CDR3 sequences, 16% seen once. The data derive from a study of regulatory T cells in long-lasting Graves disease. Time point meaning: newly diagnosed GD, antithyroid drugs for less than 3 months. The TCR library was made from RNA that had been extracted from PBMCs in TRIzol. Germline assignment: CDR1 MNHEY and CDR2 SVGEGT. The CDR3 runs 14 residues. V lost 5 bases and J lost 2, with 12 bases in between. The same data also went into a second study, on T cells in Graves' hyperthyroidism and ophthalmopathy. That investigation notes: Ophthalmopathy stood apart from stable hyperthyroidism in a 13 V-J model.

The chain joins TRBV6-2 or TRBV6-3 to TRBJ1-1, with a possible D match to TRBD1 (5 bases). This TCR was sampled from a young woman with Graves disease. The source was peripheral blood mononuclear cells (PBMCs), collected at new diagnosis, from a patient treated with antithyroid drugs. For the CDR3, the DNA is TGTGCCAGCAGTGAAGCTGGGACCAACACTGAAGCTTTCTTT. It translates to CASSEAGTNTEAFF.